This TCR beta chain originates from a study of CD8 T cells in Susac syndrome. RNA was extracted with the RNeasy kit, and a quantity of about 0.45 to 1 ug was reverse transcribed using random hexamers. TCRdb re-called the immunoSEQ multiplex PCR reads with MiXCR, one entry per CDR3 protein. The sample has around 71,000 distinct CDR3 sequences; 96% are singletons. Study-level findings and limits: A relatively small number of individuals underwent TCR sequencing and HLA analysis.

Points on this clonotype: What it binds is unknown.

CD8+ and CD4+ T cells from blood underwent TCR beta sequencing. Each multiple sclerosis control was a treatment-naive patient with relapsing-remitting disease that was either stable or active. TEMRA cells were FACS-enriched, with CD8+ and CD4+ T cells isolated negatively. Sequenced material: CD4+ T cells from PBMCs. The receptor comes from a human donor with multiple sclerosis.

CDR3 nucleotide sequence: TGTGCCAGCTCACCCGGGGGAGGCAATTCACCCCTCCACTTT. It specifies CASSPGGGNSPLHF. The chain combines TRBV18 with TRBJ1-6, with a weak D call TRBD1 (5 bases). Trimming left V 3 bases short and J 7 bases short, with 10 bases between. The CDR3 sequence is 14 residues long. Germline V lookup: CDR1 KGHSH, CDR2 LQKENI.